This TCR beta chain appears in the sequencing data of a study of blood T cell repertoires in COVID-19. Original methodology: Researchers report that nucleated cell counts were estimated from reference gene primer amplification. Clones were read by immunoSEQ multiplex PCR, and TCRdb kept only the in-frame ones, dropping some. V, J and clone size were drawn from that table, and D and trimming were deduced from the DNA. The sample includes just over 90,000 clones, about 80% of them seen just once. The CDR3 has 11 residues. The ends were cut back, 5 bases at V and 7 bases at J, with 11 bases in the middle. Germline assignment: CDR1 GTSNPN and CDR2 SVGIG (reference sequence).

Material: peripheral blood. This receptor was obtained from a human donor in a cohort sampled during active COVID-19. The chain links TRBV30 to TRBJ1-1, with a tentative D call TRBD1 (6 bases). The CDR3, as DNA: TGTGCCTGGGTGGGACAAAGTGAAGCTTTCTTT. As protein: CAWVGQSEAFF.